The clone carrying this T cell receptor (beta chain) has a single count. Its antigen is currently unknown. The source of the sample is a study of beta chain features in type 1 diabetes. Study-level information: Examination spanned around 100,000,000 sorted cells from all samples. Study conclusions and caveats: Among patients, naive, central memory and Treg TCRB repertoires appeared more similar than among healthy donors. These data did not resolve whether HLA type affects TCRB rearrangement.

Germline-derived CDR1 and CDR2 are SGHRS and YFSETQ. The CDR3 has 17 amino acids. V lost 0 bases, J lost 7 bases, and 13 bases stayed unmatched. TCRB transcripts that were expressed got sequenced, as all of the isolated RNA had been reverse transcribed. The protocol was immunoSEQ multiplex PCR, while the TCRdb copy is restricted to in-frame clones and leaves out a portion. Of a few hundred thousand clones listed, more than 12% are singletons. Central memory, naive, regulatory and stem cell-like memory CD4+ cells were sorted by CD45RO/CCR7/CD25/CD127/CD95/CD27. Material for sequencing was naive CD4+ T cells from blood. The receptor comes from a woman between 18 and 29 years old in good health. The chain carries TRBV5-1 and TRBJ2-1; TRBD2 matches 7 bases. The CDR3 is CASSLVSSGNLGNEQFF. DNA of the CDR3: TGCGCCAGCAGCTTGGTCTCTAGCGGAAACCTAGGGAATGAGCAGTTCTTC.